This T cell receptor beta chain was observed in a study of T cells in Graves' hyperthyroidism and ophthalmopathy. There are 13 residues in the CDR3. Trimming took 2 bases from V and 2 from J, leaving 9 bases between them. In germline, CDR1 is GTSNPN, CDR2 SVGIG (reference sequence). RNA transcripts gave rise to amplified TCR beta CDR3 regions. Carried out on the TCR CDR3, a first-round RT-PCR used the HTBI primer set. TCRdb independently ran MiXCR on the multiplex PCR reads; one entry per CDR3 protein. In the table there are fewer than 450,000 distinct CDR3 sequences, roughly 15% of which are singletons.

The rearrangement links TRBV30 to TRBJ1-2; D ambiguous. The sequenced material came from blood. The clonotype comes from a woman in her sixties with Graves' ophthalmopathy. The chain's CDR3 is CAWSSTPNYGYTF. The DNA for the CDR3 is TGTGCCTGGAGTTCGACACCAAACTATGGCTACACCTTC. Full variable domain (remainder filled in from reference TRBV30 and TRBJ1-2): SQTIHQWPATLVQPVGSPLSLECTVEGTSNPNLYWYRQAAGRGLQLLFYSVGIGQISSEVPQNLSASRPQDRQFILSSKKLLLSDSGFYLCAWSSTPNYGYTFGSGTRLTVV.